Shown below are 30 T cell receptor beta chains from a single sample sequenced in a study of CD8 T cells in Susac syndrome (dated by TCRdb to the late 2010s). Library prep was done by the immunoSEQ multiplex PCR assay. RNA was extracted using the RNeasy kit, and about 0.45 to 1 ug of the RNA was reverse transcribed with random hexamers. TCRdb's own reprocessing of the public reads used fastp at Q25 and MiXCR and kept productive beta chains. All rows with the same CDR3 protein become a single entry with the most common DNA and genes. In this sample the table shows around 200,000 distinct CDR3 sequences, about 90% of which occur a single time. Of the sample, roughly 0.13% falls within the top ten clones. The sample taken for sequencing was CD8+ T cells from PBMCs. All receptors derive from a human donor with multiple sclerosis.

This chain connects TRBV6-6 to TRBJ2-1; D remains ambiguous. This CDR3 contains 13 residues. From germline, CDR1 is MNHNY and CDR2 SVGAGI (reference sequence). The V end was cut by 2 bases, the J end by 15 bases, with 17 bases between. The DNA of the CDR3 is TGTGCCAGCAGTTACGCCGGTGACGATCACCTGTTCTTC. This encodes CASSYAGDDHLFF.

The genes are TRBV27 and TRBJ1-3; no firm D call. CDR3 size: 16 residues. Trimming removed 4 bases from V and 0 bases from J, with 13 bases in between. CDR1 is MNHEY and CDR2 is SMNVEV in the germline V gene (reference sequence). The CDR3 sequence: CASSSNGRSSGNTIYF. Here the CDR3 DNA reads TGTGCCAGCAGTTCCAACGGACGGAGCTCTGGAAACACCATATATTTT.

This clonotype was seen more than once but under ten times. The CDR3: CASSQNSEAFF. DNA for the CDR3: TGTGCCAGCAGCCAAAATTCTGAAGCTTTCTTT. The chain joins TRBV3-1 to TRBJ1-1; no firm D call. The CDR3 has 11 amino acids. Germline V lookup: CDR1 LGHDT, CDR2 YNNKEL (reference sequence). The V end lost 2 bases, the J end lost 6 bases, and 4 bases lay between the germline ends.

The table lists this clonotype with a count of one. V is TRBV27 and J is TRBJ1-2; the D is unclear. Between the trimmed V and J ends, which lost 3 bases and 0 bases, there was a span of 8 bases. Germline V gene data show CDR1 as MNHEY and CDR2 as SMNVEV (reference sequence). The CDR3 covers 14 residues. This CDR3 reads CASSLRSTNYGYTF. In DNA form, the CDR3 reads TGTGCCAGCAGTTTGAGGTCTACTAACTATGGCTACACCTTC.

This rearrangement joins TRBV4-1 to TRBJ2-7; maybe TRBD2 (5 bases). Trimming cost V 0 bases and J 7 bases, with 22 bases left between them. The germline gives CDR1 MGHRA, CDR2 YSYEKL. The CDR3 sequence is 17 residues long. CDR3 region: CASSQDRAGRKVLEQYF. CDR3 bases: TGCGCCAGCAGCCAAGATAGGGCGGGCAGGAAAGTCTTGGAGCAGTACTTC.

The chain joins TRBV7-9 to TRBJ1-4; possible D gene TRBD1, 5 bases. V was clipped by 8 bases and J by 8 bases, with 12 bases between them. The CDR3 is 12 amino acids. From germline, CDR1 is SEHNR and CDR2 FQNEAQ (reference sequence). The CDR3 DNA reads as TGTGCCAGCCTCAGGGTTGGGGAAAAACTGTTTTTT. Protein sequence: CASLRVGEKLFF. The complete variable domain, with remaining parts taken from reference TRBV7-9 and TRBJ1-4, reads DTGVSQNPRHKITKRGQNVTFRCDPISEHNRLYWYRQTLGQGPEFLTYFQNEAQLEKSRLLSDRFSAERPKGSFSTLEIQRTEQGDSAMYLCASLRVGEKLFFGSGTQLSVL.

The chain employs TRBV19 and TRBJ2-7; 7 nucleotides align to TRBD1. V was pared by 4 bases and J by 2 bases, with 8 bases of the junction left unmatched. This CDR3 region has 15 residues. CDR1 and CDR2 from the germline V gene are LNHDA and SQIVND (reference sequence). The CDR3 coding sequence is TGTGCCAGTAGTACCACAGGGGAAGGGGCCTACGAGCAGTACTTC. The encoded protein is CASSTTGEGAYEQYF. The full variable domain, with the rest looked up from reference TRBV19 and TRBJ2-7, is DGGITQSPKYLFRKEGQNVTLSCEQNLNHDAMYWYRQDPGQGLRLIYYSQIVNDFQKGDIAEGYSVSREKKESFPLTVTSAQKNPTAFYLCASSTTGEGAYEQYFGPGTRLTVT.

This chain links TRBV27 with TRBJ1-1, with D unclear. With 5 bases removed from V and 6 bases from J, the gap between germline ends came to 13 bases. The germline V gene has CDR1 MNHEY and CDR2 SMNVEV (reference sequence). This CDR3 spans 13 amino acids. The CDR3 region has the DNA TGTGCCAGCAGTATGGATTTAGGATCTGAAGCTTTCTTT. Residues: CASSMDLGSEAFF.

This clonotype was found once. The CDR3 sequence: CASSYFRDTEAFF. In DNA, the CDR3 is TGTGCCAGCAGTTATTTCAGAGACACTGAAGCTTTCTTT. This sequence joins TRBV6-5 and TRBJ1-1, with unresolved D. CDR1 is MNHEY and CDR2 is SVGAGI in the germline V gene. CDR3 length: 13 amino acids. Trimming cost V 3 bases and J 3 bases, with 8 bases left between them.

The chain is built from TRBV27 and TRBJ2-7; 7 bases agree with TRBD1. The germline V gene encodes CDR1 MNHEY and CDR2 SMNVEV (reference sequence). There are 12 residues in the CDR3. V gave up 8 bases and J gave up 4 bases; unmatched junction bases: 5. CDR3 sequence reads: CASSGTDYEQYF. The DNA for the CDR3 is TGTGCCAGCTCCGGGACAGATTACGAGCAGTACTTC.

The chain employs TRBV20-1 and TRBJ2-7; 7 bases align to TRBD1. The V gene's germline CDR1 is DFQATT and CDR2 SNEGSKA (reference sequence). The CDR3 spans 13 residues. The V segment lost 2 bases and the J segment 3 bases; nucleotides outside the gene matches: 4. The CDR3 sequence is CSARQDRIYEQYF. The CDR3 region has the DNA TGCAGTGCTAGACAGGACAGGATCTACGAGCAGTACTTC.

The CDR3 sequence: CASTPSGSSTDTQYF. CDR3 DNA sequence: TGCGCCAGCACCCCTAGCGGTTCTAGCACAGATACGCAGTATTTT. The V gene is TRBV4-3, the J gene TRBJ2-3; TRBD2 aligns across 7 bases. This CDR3 comprises 15 residues. CDR1 is LGHNA and CDR2 is YSLEER in the germline V gene. With V trimmed by 7 bases and J by 0 bases, 7 bases remained unmatched.

The CDR3 bases are TGCAGCTCAAGGACTAGCGGGAATGAGCAGTTCTTC. Amino acids: CSSRTSGNEQFF. The chain combines TRBV29-1 with TRBJ2-1, with 11 positions matching TRBD2. Germline loops: CDR1 SQVTM, CDR2 ANQGSEA. V lost 8 bases to trimming and J lost 7 bases; unmatched junction nucleotides: 4. The CDR3 covers 12 residues.

In its sample, this clonotype was seen once. This rearrangement joins TRBV20-1 to TRBJ2-5; either TRBD1 or TRBD2 may supply D (5 bases each). Germline V lookup: CDR1 DFQATT, CDR2 SNEGSKA (reference sequence). The ends were cut back, 2 bases at V and 0 bases at J, with 16 bases in the middle. The CDR3 length is 16 residues. Here the CDR3 reads CSARRDAENYQETQYF. The CDR3 nucleotides are TGCAGTGCTAGAAGGGACGCAGAGAATTACCAAGAGACCCAGTACTTC.

The rearrangement joins TRBV20-1 to TRBJ2-7; either TRBD1 or TRBD2 may supply D (5 bases each). Per germline, CDR1 DFQATT and CDR2 SNEGSKA (reference sequence). The ends were cut back, 3 bases at V and 3 bases at J, with 15 bases in the middle. The CDR3 covers 14 residues. CDR3 sequence reads: CSASMATGGYEQYF. As DNA, the CDR3 is TGCAGTGCTAGTATGGCTACTGGGGGCTACGAGCAGTACTTC.

This chain joins TRBV5-1 and TRBJ2-7; weak D call: TRBD1 (5 bases). The germline V gene has CDR1 SGHRS and CDR2 YFSETQ. The V and J ends lost 0 bases and 3 bases respectively, with 10 bases between them. There are 14 residues in the CDR3. The CDR3 here is CASSLARGHYEQYF. The CDR3 DNA follows: TGCGCCAGCAGCTTGGCCCGCGGACACTACGAGCAGTACTTC. The full variable domain, in which reference TRBV5-1 and TRBJ2-7 provide the parts outside the CDR3, is KAGVTQTPRYLIKTRGQQVTLSCSPISGHRSVSWYQQTPGQGLQFLFEYFSETQRNKGNFPGRFSGRQFSNSRSEMNVSTLELGDSALYLCASSLARGHYEQYFGPGTRLTVT.

As to this clonotype: The junction departs from the called germline gene at one end, perhaps through a read error. This sequence joins TRBV5-1 and TRBJ1-1; D may be TRBD1 (5 bases). This CDR3 region has 12 residues. Germline V gene sequence: CDR1 SGHRS, CDR2 YFSETQ. Here the CDR3 reads CASSLGGTEVFF. CDR3 nucleotides: TGCGCCAGCAGCCTGGGGGGTACTGAAGTTTTCTTT.

The chain carries TRBV5-6 and TRBJ2-1, with a possible D match to TRBD1 (5 bases). Trimming pared 6 bases from V and 8 bases from J, leaving 12 bases between. CDR1 and CDR2 (germline): SGHDT, YYEEEE. This CDR3 is 12 amino acids long. The CDR3 nucleotides read TGTGCCAGCACCTTCTTGGGGCATGAGCAGTTCTTC. Translation: CASTFLGHEQFF.

The chain has TRBV7-9 and TRBJ2-2; tentative D call: TRBD1 (6 bases). CDR3 size: 13 residues. V was trimmed by 4 bases and J by 6 bases, leaving 9 bases between them. CDR1 and CDR2 (germline): SEHNR, FQNEAQ (reference sequence). The CDR3 region is CASSSPGAGELFF. The DNA of the CDR3 is TGTGCCAGCAGCTCCCCAGGGGCCGGGGAGCTGTTTTTT. The full variable domain, its missing parts supplied by reference TRBV7-9 and TRBJ2-2, is DTGVSQNPRHKITKRGQNVTFRCDPISEHNRLYWYRQTLGQGPEFLTYFQNEAQLEKSRLLSDRFSAERPKGSFSTLEIQRTEQGDSAMYLCASSSPGAGELFFGEGSRLTVL.

The chain couples TRBV27 to TRBJ1-5; the D is unclear. The germline CDR1 and CDR2 sequences are MNHEY and SMNVEV (reference sequence). The CDR3 has 12 residues. The germline V and J ends were trimmed by 6 bases and 15 bases, with 18 bases remaining between them. The chain's CDR3 is CASSHRYGCSHF. DNA for the CDR3: TGTGCCAGCAGCCACCGATACGGTTGTTCGCATTTT.

V and J are TRBV29-1 and TRBJ2-7; 7 positions match TRBD1. This CDR3 comprises 12 residues. Germline V gene sequence: CDR1 SQVTM, CDR2 ANQGSEA. Trimming removed 1 base from V and 4 bases from J; junction bases left unmatched: 1. The CDR3 DNA sequence: TGCAGCGTTGAAGGACAGGGTTACGAGCAGTACTTC. The encoded protein is CSVEGQGYEQYF.

This chain links TRBV12-3 or TRBV12-4 with TRBJ2-1, with TRBD2 identical over 7 bases. The CDR3 is 16 residues long. The ends lost 4 bases at V and 4 bases at J; junction bases unmatched: 10. CDR3 amino acids: CASSWSLAESYNEQFF. CDR3 in DNA: TGTGCCAGCAGTTGGTCGCTAGCGGAGAGTTACAATGAGCAGTTCTTC.

The genes are TRBV2 and TRBJ2-3; D uncertain. Germline V gene lookup returns CDR1 SNHLY and CDR2 FYNNEI. The CDR3 loop spans 13 amino acids. Trimming shortened V by 7 bases and J by 6 bases, and 14 bases separated the two germline ends. CDR3 region: CASTGYPSDTQYF. The CDR3 bases are TGTGCCAGCACCGGGTATCCTTCCGATACGCAGTATTTT.

The J gene is TRBJ2-1, the V gene TRBV27; 10 nucleotides line up with TRBD2. This CDR3 contains 14 residues. CDR1 and CDR2 (germline): MNHEY, SMNVEV (reference sequence). Trimming removed 4 bases from V and 6 bases from J; junction bases left unmatched: 3. In DNA, the CDR3 is TGTGCCAGCAGTTCTAGCGGGAGTAGCAATGAGCAGTTCTTC. Translating gives CASSSSGSSNEQFF.

For the CDR3, the DNA is TGTGCCAGCAGACGCCGGACTAGCGGGAGAGAGACCCAGTACTTC. Residues: CASRRRTSGRETQYF. V gene TRBV7-9 combines with J gene TRBJ2-5, with 13 positions matching TRBD2. Germline loops: CDR1 SEHNR, CDR2 FQNEAQ (reference sequence). Losses at the gene ends were 6 bases for V and 4 bases for J; bases not matched to a gene: 5. The CDR3 contains 15 residues.

This clonotype was detected once. The chain combines TRBV6-5 with TRBJ2-5; D ambiguous. The CDR3 contains 13 residues. With 2 bases removed from V and 5 bases from J, the gap between germline ends came to 9 bases. Germline V CDR1 and CDR2: MNHEY, SVGAGI. This CDR3 is CASSYADWETQYF. The DNA of the CDR3 is TGTGCCAGCAGTTACGCCGATTGGGAGACCCAGTACTTC.

J is TRBJ1-1 and V is TRBV2; 8 nucleotides align to TRBD1. After removal of 11 bases from V and 1 base from J, the junction contained 9 bases not matched to a gene. The length of the CDR3 is 14 residues. Germline loops: CDR1 SNHLY, CDR2 FYNNEI. CDR3 DNA sequence: TGTGCCCTAAGACAGGGGTCGAGGAACACTGAAGCTTTCTTT. As protein: CALRQGSRNTEAFF.

CDR3 coding DNA: TGTGCCAGCGGGGGGACAGGGGGTATGGGGAACACTGAAGCTTTCTTT. This gives the protein CASGGTGGMGNTEAFF. The V gene is TRBV7-2, the J gene TRBJ1-1, with 11 bases identical to TRBD1. The trim removed 8 bases at V and 1 base at J, leaving 9 bases unmatched. The CDR3 runs to 16 residues. The germline V gene has CDR1 SGHTA and CDR2 FQGNSA.

The chain carries TRBV7-8 and TRBJ2-2; 7 bases match TRBD2. The CDR3 covers 15 residues. CDR1 and CDR2 (germline): SGHVS, FQNEAQ. With V trimmed by 7 bases and J by 5 bases, 10 bases remained unmatched. CDR3 region: CASTIQAGKTGELFF. The CDR3, as DNA: TGTGCCAGCACCATACAAGCGGGAAAAACCGGGGAGCTGTTTTTT.

This clonotype is a singleton in its sample. The gene calls are TRBV30 and TRBJ2-1; 9 bases fit TRBD2. The junction had 3 bases not matched to a gene; V was cut back by 3 bases and J by 0 bases. Germline V gene sequence: CDR1 GTSNPN, CDR2 SVGIG (reference sequence). CDR3 length equals 15 residues. The DNA for the CDR3 is TGTGCCTGGAGCCTGACTAGCGGCTCCTACAATGAGCAGTTCTTC. The encoded protein is CAWSLTSGSYNEQFF.